This T cell receptor (beta chain) stems from a study of metastatic and nonmetastatic thyroid tumors. Study processing details: To classify distant metastasis in papillary thyroid cancer, a model was built from CDR3 differences across clinicopathological groups. With MiXCR, TCRdb reprocessed the PCR reads. The V and J calls follow TCRdb's processing rather than the paper's. The sample records 20,000 to 30,000 clones, 13% being singletons. This clone occurred many times. The length of the CDR3 is 18 residues. The germline gives CDR1 LGHDT, CDR2 YNNKEL (reference sequence). The trim removed 2 bases at V and 2 bases at J, leaving 10 bases unmatched. Each patient went into thyroid surgery without having received any treatment.

The chain couples TRBV3-1 to TRBJ1-3; 9 nucleotides agree with TRBD1. The sequence came from a female donor with papillary thyroid cancer or a benign thyroid nodule (not recorded which). Some clones in this sample may be carry-over from other donors' samples. Specimen: blood. The CDR3 spells CASSQHSSGTGPGNTIYF. Written as DNA, the CDR3 is TGTGCCAGCAGCCAACATAGTTCCGGGACAGGGCCTGGAAACACCATATATTTT.